This section outlines one T cell receptor (beta chain) sequence together with its context. Its antigen remains undetermined. No per-base quality is available; no much larger clone lies one base away. The germline V and J ends show losses of 1 base and 4 bases respectively, and no gene match explains 8 bases of the junction. The CDR3 contains 17 residues, cysteine and phenylalanine counted. CDR3 DNA is the only sequence kept; it has 51 bases, read in frame from the first base. As encoded in the germline V gene (reference sequence), CDR1 is SEHNR while CDR2 is FQNEAQ. In total, 666 healthy bone marrow donors made up the cohort. Cohort members were all nominally healthy when sampled, although unrecorded immune exposures were likely present. The donor was CMV seronegative and belonged to the group of 320 or so seronegative cohort members. Every donor gave a peripheral blood sample, and the peripheral blood mononuclear cells from that sample were used for TCR beta sequencing. The Qiagen DNeasy Blood Extraction Kit was used to extract genomic DNA from the blood cell samples.

The library was obtained by the immunoSEQ multiplex PCR assay. A mixture of 60 forward primers for TCR Vbeta segments and 13 reverse primers for TCR Jbeta segments was used in the multiplex PCR. The CDR3 region of rearranged TCR beta genes was amplified from genomic DNA with a multiplex PCR assay. The amplified TCR beta libraries were sequenced on the Illumina HiSeq System as 87-base-pair reads. Turning to the authors' computational methods: A later analysis counted 75 million to 100 million unique TCR beta chains across the 500 to 850 repertoires, and roughly 9.9 million of these chains were shared by at least two donors. To remove PCR and sequencing errors, raw reads were error-corrected and collapsed into unique sequences using a nearest-neighbor algorithm that merged closely related sequences. V, D and J gene segments were assigned by aligning CDR3 sequences to IMGT reference sequences. For a sequence to be retained, a match of at least six nucleotides was required to both a V gene segment and a J gene segment. A rearrangement counted as productive if the CDR3 had no stop codons and remained in frame with V and J, and every other rearrangement counted as non-productive. Following IMGT convention, CDR3 was defined as the stretch from the second conserved V-encoded cysteine to the conserved J-encoded phenylalanine. Sequences without an unambiguous match to a single V gene segment were excluded from the earlier analysis of about 630 of the donors. An earlier analysis of 450 to 650 of the donors called V segments functional above 56.7% productive rearrangements and segregating when the between-donor standard deviation exceeded 5%. A statistical classification framework was built to diagnose cytomegalovirus status from the catalog of TCR beta chain sequences. In a later analysis, V and J genes were assigned by comparing TCR nucleotide sequences against IMGT/GENE-DB human TR gene sequences. In a later analysis, CDR3 sequences and most-parsimonious VDJ recombination scenarios were assigned using the TCRdist pipeline. In a later analysis, each TCR beta chain was defined by its CDR3 amino acid sequence together with its V-gene family, and reads without a unique V-gene family were excluded. A later analysis removed over 500 highly shared, low-generation-probability nucleotide sequences to deal with suspected cross-contamination and a sequencing artifact. In a later analysis, a clonal expansion index for each public chain was calculated from normalized within-repertoire ranks of inferred template counts. In a later analysis, generation probabilities were computed with a VDJ recombination model fitted to out-of-frame rearrangements, and the resulting probabilities were checked against IGoR. A later analysis scored TCR-TCR, TCR-HLA and TCR-CMV co-occurrence with hypergeometric tests, applying a repertoire-size bias correction to TCR pairs. In a later analysis, false discovery rates were estimated by permuting HLA or CMV assignments 20 times. In a later analysis, co-occurring TCRs were grouped with DBSCAN, and TCRdist sequence similarity was added when clustering was performed within HLA-allele-positive subsets. Co-occurrence clustering excluded repertoires with fewer than 30,000 or more than 120,000 public chains, plus five with anomalous nucleotide sharing. Not all clones reach the TCRdb copy of this immuneACCESS table, which keeps in-frame sequences only. Checked studies attribute under half of the gap to unresolved V genes and leave the rest unexplained. D and trimming were read from the DNA, whereas the V and J calls and clone size are those reported in that table. Counted in this sample were approximately 280,000 clones; 70% to 90% of them appeared once. About 2% of the sample rests with the top ten.

This entry comes from a study of cytomegalovirus exposure and HLA in healthy donors (dated by TCRdb to the late 2010s). About the full investigation: An earlier analysis of fewer than 750 of the donors reported approximately 300 Gb of sequence data and 95 million to 120 million unique TCR beta sequences obtained from approximately 180 million T cells. Rather than drawing on any new phenotypic data, the later analysis identified candidate immune exposures from TCR beta sequences and the way those sequences occurred across donors. A later analysis re-examined previously published TCR beta repertoires from just over 650 donors and added high-resolution HLA genotyping to investigate patterns of TCR occurrence. Both class I and class II loci were covered by HLA typing, at four-digit resolution. In a later genetic analysis, genome-wide SNP genotypes for about 65% of the roughly 700 donors were used, and that subset was treated as a discovery cohort. A handful of DR-DQ haplotypes were handled as single units for association and clustering because linkage in the cohort was strong. The study aimed to test whether cataloging public T cell receptors could reveal signatures of past pathogen exposure. An earlier analysis of approximately 500 of the donors applied high-throughput TCR beta sequencing to assess whether each TCR beta V gene segment acted as functional or pseudogenic. All discovery cohort repertoires had been generated using a single sequencing platform. To predict cytomegalovirus infection status, the study combined high-throughput TCR immunosequencing, statistical association of individual TCRs with disease status, and machine learning. Donor age, sex, ethnicity and CMV serostatus were compiled together with the repertoire data. Roughly 300 gigabases of sequencing data and tens of millions of unique TCR sequences were included in an early release covering around 650 HLA-typed donors. A separate validation cohort of about 110 different subjects was used in addition to the roughly 700-subject first cohort. Using immunosequencing, the study profiled T cell repertoires from roughly 650 subjects and related those repertoires to cytomegalovirus serostatus. Across about 370 genotyped donors of the cohort, an average of about 200,000 unique TCR beta nucleotide sequences per donor were sequenced, and roughly 20% of those sequences were non-productive. Of the approximately 370 genotyped donors, less than 90% were placed in the genetic ancestry cluster associated with self-reported Caucasian donors. The number of typed donors differed by locus: about 620-640 for A, B, C, DRB1 and DQB1; 522 for DQA1; roughly 600 for DPA1; and approximately 450 for DPB1.

Broad study findings and their caveats: Because counts were too low, around 17 rarely observed V segments, including chromosome 9 orphons, were left out of the earlier analysis of some 600 of the donors. According to the authors, the approach could potentially be generalized to other disease states and immunological phenotypes. At a false discovery rate of 0.05, a later analysis linked approximately 18,000 TCR beta sequences to specific HLA alleles. Because HLA typing was missing for some donors at each locus, association tests included only the typed subset. Linkage disequilibrium might explain the correlated functional status among segregating V segments, but an unknown experimental factor could not be excluded. In a later analysis, most CMV-associated TCR beta chains were found to appear HLA-restricted, with HLA associations seemingly driven largely by CMV exposure. Strong co-occurrence of HLA alleles, especially DR and DQ, made assigning TCR associations to individual alleles difficult. The only immune exposure information available for the cohort was CMV serostatus. In the study, around 160 TCR beta chains were listed as associated with cytomegalovirus. Some IMGT-functional V segments, including TRBV6-2 and TRBV6-3, could not be distinguished by the 87-base-pair reads and were therefore excluded. In a later genetic analysis, a missense DCLRE1C variant was associated with V-gene and J-gene trimming of TCR beta chains, and the association was replicated in an independent cohort. The classifier was reported to diagnose cytomegalovirus status with high specificity and sensitivity in both the original and validation cohorts. In a later analysis, several top co-occurrence clusters were reported to appear linked to parvovirus B19, influenza, CMV and Epstein-Barr virus. According to a later analysis, TCR association rates differed among HLA loci, with DRB1 alleles showing the most associated TCRs and HLA-C alleles showing the fewest. Broadly in line with IMGT annotations, most TCR beta V segments showed up in productive rearrangements about 87% or about 30% of the time in an earlier analysis of approximately 600 of the donors. A further reported finding was that TCR beta sequences accurately predicted the HLA-A and HLA-B alleles for most subjects in the first cohort. According to a later genetic analysis, donors in an Asian-associated ancestry cluster had fewer N-insertions in productive TCRs than the approximately 710-donor mean. The presence/absence analyses assumed that sequencing depth was roughly uniform across donors, and that assumption may not be true. The cohort was sequenced for TCR beta chains only, and without alpha or paired-chain data the features that could be detected were limited. Across donors, most TCR sequences were observed very rarely, whereas some public TCRs were present in many individuals. Compared with equally common non-associated chains, HLA-associated TCR beta chains in a later analysis were more clonally expanded and had lower generation probabilities. A few of the identified cytomegalovirus-associated TCR beta chains were confirmed in vitro to be specific for cytomegalovirus antigens. A cluster of highly shared sequence variants was judged likely to be a technical artifact of the sequencing pipeline.

The sequence is built from TRBV7-9 and TRBJ2-1; 9 bases in the middle match TRBD2. The TCR sequence derives from a woman aged 18 to 35 in good health and CMV-seronegative. The sequenced material came from PBMCs. CDR3 protein: CASSLVAAGGGYNEQFF. The DNA sequence follows: TGTGCCAGCAGCTTAGTTGCAGCGGGGGGCGGATACAATGAGCAGTTCTTC.